This record looks at one T cell receptor (beta chain) sequence and its context. Its antigen is currently unknown. This entry belongs to a study of cytomegalovirus exposure and HLA in healthy donors. Study details: An early release of data contained approximately 80 million unique TCRs, which came from HLA-typed donors. Broader study findings: Most of the TCR beta V segments (in an earlier analysis) were productive either about 87% or about 30% of the time.

The study ran its PCR with 60 Vbeta and 13 Jbeta primers. The repertoire was sequenced with immunoSEQ multiplex PCR; TCRdb's copy has only in-frame clones and lacks some. The sample has about 140,000 clones, 60% to 85% seen once. Trimming pared 0 bases from V and 10 bases from J, leaving 17 bases between. The CDR3 sequence is 15 residues long. Per germline, CDR1 SGDLS and CDR2 YYNGEE. The sample taken for sequencing was PBMCs. The rearrangement uses TRBV9 and TRBJ2-1; D is uncertain. This receptor was identified in a male donor in good health and CMV-seropositive. The CDR3 loop is CASSVGQVGSKEQFF. CDR3 coding DNA: TGTGCCAGCAGCGTAGGGCAGGTTGGGTCTAAGGAGCAGTTCTTC.